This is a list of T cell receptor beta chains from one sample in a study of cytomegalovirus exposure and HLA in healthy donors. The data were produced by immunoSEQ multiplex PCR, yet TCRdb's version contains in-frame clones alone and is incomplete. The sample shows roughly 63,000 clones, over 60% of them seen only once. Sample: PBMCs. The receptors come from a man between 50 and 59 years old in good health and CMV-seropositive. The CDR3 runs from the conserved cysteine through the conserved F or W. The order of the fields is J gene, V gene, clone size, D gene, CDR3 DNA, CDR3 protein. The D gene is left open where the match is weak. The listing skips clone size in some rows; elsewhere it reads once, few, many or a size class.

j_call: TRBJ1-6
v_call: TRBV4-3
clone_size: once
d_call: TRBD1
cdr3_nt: TGCGCCAGCAGCCAACGACAGGGGTCCTATAATTCACCCCTCCACTTT
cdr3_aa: CASSQRQGSYNSPLHF

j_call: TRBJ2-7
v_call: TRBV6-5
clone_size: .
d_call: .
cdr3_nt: TGTGCCAGCAGTCCCCGGGACACAAGCTCCTACGAGCAGTACTTC
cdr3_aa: CASSPRDTSSYEQYF

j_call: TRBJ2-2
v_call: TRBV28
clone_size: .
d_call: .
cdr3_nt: TGTGCCAGCAGCACGACTTCGATTGACACCGGGGAGCTGTTTTTT
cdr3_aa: CASSTTSIDTGELFF

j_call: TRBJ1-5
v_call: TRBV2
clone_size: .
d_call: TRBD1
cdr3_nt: TGTGCCAGCAGGGGACAGGGAGTGGTTCAGCCCCAGCATTTT
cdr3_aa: CASRGQGVVQPQHF

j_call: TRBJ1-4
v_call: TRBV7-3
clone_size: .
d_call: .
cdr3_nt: TGTGCCAGCAGCCCCTCGGTTAGTGCTAATGAAAAACTGTTTTTT
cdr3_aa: CASSPSVSANEKLFF

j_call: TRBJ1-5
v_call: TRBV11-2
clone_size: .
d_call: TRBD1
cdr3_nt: TGTGCCAGCAGCTTATCAGGGGGCGATCAGCCCCAGCATTTT
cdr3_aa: CASSLSGGDQPQHF

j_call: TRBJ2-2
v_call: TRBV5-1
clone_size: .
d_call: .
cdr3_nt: TGCGCCAGCAGCTCGGGACTCGCGAACACCGGGGAGCTGTTTTTT
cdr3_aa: CASSSGLANTGELFF

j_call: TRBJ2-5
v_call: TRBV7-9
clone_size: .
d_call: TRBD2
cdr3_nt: TGTGCCAGCACCCCCCTTCGGGCTAGCGGGATGGAGACCCAGTACTTC
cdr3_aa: CASTPLRASGMETQYF

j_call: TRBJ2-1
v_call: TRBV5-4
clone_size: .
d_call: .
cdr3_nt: TGTGCCAGCTCCCTTGGGGTACTAGTCACACGGGGCAATGAGCAGTTCTTC
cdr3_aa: CASSLGVLVTRGNEQFF

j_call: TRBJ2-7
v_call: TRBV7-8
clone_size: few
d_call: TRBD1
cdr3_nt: TGTGCCAGCAGCTTAGTGACTTCCGGGACAGACAAGCAGTACTTC
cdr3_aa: CASSLVTSGTDKQYF

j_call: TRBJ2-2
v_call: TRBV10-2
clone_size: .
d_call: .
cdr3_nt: TGCGCCAGCAGTGATCTGGCAGAGAACACCGGGGAGCTGTTTTTT
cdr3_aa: CASSDLAENTGELFF

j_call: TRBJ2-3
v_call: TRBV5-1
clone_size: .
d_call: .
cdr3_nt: TGCGCCAGCAGCTTGGCCGCAAGCGTCACAGATACGCAGTATTTT
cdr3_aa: CASSLAASVTDTQYF

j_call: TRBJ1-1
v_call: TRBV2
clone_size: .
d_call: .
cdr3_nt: TGTGCCAGCAGCGTCCGGACAACAACTGAAGCTTTCTTT
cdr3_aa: CASSVRTTTEAFF

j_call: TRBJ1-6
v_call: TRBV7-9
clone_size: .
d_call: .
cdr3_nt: TGTGCCAGCGAGAGGGATCCCAATTCACCCCTCCACTTT
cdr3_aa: CASERDPNSPLHF

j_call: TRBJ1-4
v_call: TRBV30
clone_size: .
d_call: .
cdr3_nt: TGTGCCTGGAGTCTTGACAGTTACGAGCAATTAGGAAAACTGTTTTTT
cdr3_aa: CAWSLDSYEQLGKLFF

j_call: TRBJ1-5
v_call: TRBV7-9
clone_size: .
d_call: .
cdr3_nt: TGTGCCAGCAGCTTGTACGGGGATCAGCCCCAGCATTTT
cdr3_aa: CASSLYGDQPQHF

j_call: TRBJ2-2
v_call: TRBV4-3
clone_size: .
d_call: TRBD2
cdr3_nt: TGCGCCAGCAGCCAAGATAGGGCTAGCGGGGGTTCGAATTGGAACACCGGGGAGCTGTTTTTT
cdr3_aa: CASSQDRASGGSNWNTGELFF

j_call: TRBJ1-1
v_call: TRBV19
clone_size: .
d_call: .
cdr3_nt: TGTGCCAGCTCTAATCAGGGAGGGGGCACTGAAGCTTTCTTT
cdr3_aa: CASSNQGGGTEAFF

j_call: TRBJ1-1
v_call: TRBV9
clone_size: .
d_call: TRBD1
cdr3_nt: TGTGCCAGCAGCGCGGGATCAGGGACAGCTATCGGGGACACTGAAGCTTTCTTT
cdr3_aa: CASSAGSGTAIGDTEAFF

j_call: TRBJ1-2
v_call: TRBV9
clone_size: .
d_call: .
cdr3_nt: TGTGCCAGCAGCGTAGATGGCAGTCTTTCCTATGGCTACACCTTC
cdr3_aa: CASSVDGSLSYGYTF

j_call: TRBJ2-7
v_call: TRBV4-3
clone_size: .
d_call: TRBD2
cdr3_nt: TGCGCCAGCAGCCAAGAGGGGACTAGCGGGGGGCACTACGAGCAGTACTTC
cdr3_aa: CASSQEGTSGGHYEQYF

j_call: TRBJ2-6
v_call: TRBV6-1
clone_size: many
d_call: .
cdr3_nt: TGTGCCACCCGGCCGGGTCCCTCTGGGGCCAACGTCCTGACTTTC
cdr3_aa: CATRPGPSGANVLTF